These 16 T cell receptor beta chains were sequenced from one sample in a study of cytomegalovirus exposure and HLA in healthy donors. Primers included in the PCR were 60 Vbeta and 13 Jbeta primers. Assay: immunoSEQ multiplex PCR; the TCRdb copy retains only in-frame clones and omits some. The sample holds tens of thousands of clones, around 73% seen once. Source material: PBMCs. These receptors came from a woman aged 25 to 39 in good health and CMV-seronegative.

This clone appeared a single time. This chain connects TRBV29-1 to TRBJ2-3, with D possibly matching TRBD1 (5 bases). Germline assignment: CDR1 SQVTM and CDR2 ANQGSEA. The CDR3 has 15 residues. The ends were cut back, 7 bases at V and 6 bases at J, with 23 bases in the middle. Here the CDR3 DNA reads TGCAGCGGTGCAGTGGGGCAATCGATGGGGGATACGCAGTATTTT. Protein: CSGAVGQSMGDTQYF.

The chain recombines TRBV2 with TRBJ2-2; D unclear. The CDR3 totals 13 residues. Germline CDR1 is SNHLY and CDR2 is FYNNEI. Deletions cut 1 base from V and 7 bases from J, with 7 bases between. CDR3 bases: TGTGCCAGCAGTGAAGTTTCAGGCGGGGAGCTGTTTTTT. Protein product: CASSEVSGGELFF.

Only a few counts were recorded for this clone. The chain joins TRBV4-1 to TRBJ2-1, with TRBD2 matching 8 bases. V was pared by 6 bases and J by 4 bases, with 5 bases of the junction left unmatched. Looked up from germline, CDR1 is MGHRA and CDR2 is YSYEKL. This CDR3 has 14 residues. The CDR3 protein is CASSPLAGYNEQFF. DNA for the CDR3: TGCGCCAGCAGTCCCCTAGCGGGTTACAATGAGCAGTTCTTC.

The chain joins TRBV5-4 to TRBJ1-2; tentatively, D is TRBD1 (5 bases). Germline CDR1 reads SGHNT; CDR2 reads YYREEE (reference sequence). The CDR3 is made up of 16 amino acids. The germline V and J ends were trimmed by 3 bases and 6 bases, with 21 bases remaining between them. The CDR3 loop is CASSYETLRVTHGYTF. As DNA, the CDR3 is TGTGCCAGCAGCTACGAAACTCTCAGGGTAACTCATGGCTACACCTTC.

The gene calls are TRBV19 and TRBJ1-5; maybe TRBD1 (5 bases). This CDR3 has 13 residues. Germline V CDR1 and CDR2: LNHDA, SQIVND (reference sequence). V was clipped by 3 bases and J by 7 bases, with 10 bases between them. CDR3 region: CASSIGGYQPQHF. The CDR3 nucleotides read TGTGCCAGTAGTATTGGGGGGTACCAGCCCCAGCATTTT.

V usage is TRBV30 and J usage is TRBJ1-1, with D perhaps matching TRBD1 (5 bases). The CDR3 covers 14 residues. Germline lookup yields CDR1 GTSNPN and CDR2 SVGIG (reference sequence). V lost 1 base and J 1 base, leaving 10 bases between the germline ends. The CDR3 sequence is CAWSAGRENTEAFF. Here the CDR3 DNA reads TGTGCCTGGAGTGCAGGGAGGGAGAACACTGAAGCTTTCTTT.

This clone has only a few counts. V usage is TRBV6-4 and J usage is TRBJ2-3; TRBD1 matches 10 bases. The length of the CDR3 is 15 residues. Trimming cost V 4 bases and J 4 bases; bases outside gene matches: 5. CDR1 is MRHNA, CDR2 SNTAGT, per germline. The CDR3 spells CASSVETGGSDTQYF. CDR3 DNA sequence: TGTGCCAGCAGTGTGGAGACAGGGGGCTCAGATACGCAGTATTTT.

The genes are TRBV7-9 and TRBJ2-7, with D hard to call. The CDR3 consists of 13 residues. Germline V gene lookup returns CDR1 SEHNR and CDR2 FQNEAQ (reference sequence). V dropped 1 base and J dropped 9 bases, with 13 bases sitting between them. DNA for the CDR3: TGTGCCAGCAGCTTAGGGCAAGTGGTACGGCAGTACTTC. It yields the protein CASSLGQVVRQYF.

The DNA of the CDR3 is TGTGCCTGGAGTGCGGGAAATATGGGAGACTATGGCTACACCTTC. Its translation: CAWSAGNMGDYGYTF. The chain recombines TRBV30 with TRBJ1-2, with no clear D. V lost 1 base and J 3 bases, leaving 15 bases between the germline ends. There are 15 residues in the CDR3. The V gene's germline CDR1 is GTSNPN and CDR2 SVGIG (reference sequence).

This clone has just a few counts. J is TRBJ2-3 and V is TRBV7-2; 13 nucleotides agree with TRBD2. Germline V CDR1 and CDR2: SGHTA, FQGNSA. CDR3 length: 16 amino acids. V gave up 5 bases and J gave up 5 bases; unmatched junction bases: 7. CDR3 protein: CASSTPGLAGIDTQYF. CDR3 DNA: TGTGCCAGCAGCACGCCGGGACTAGCGGGGATAGATACGCAGTATTTT.

Only one count was recorded for this clone. The same CDR3 also results from other DNA sequences found in this sample. V is TRBV30 and J is TRBJ2-5, with no clear D. This CDR3 spans 13 amino acids. In germline, CDR1 is GTSNPN, CDR2 SVGIG (reference sequence). Trimming stripped 0 bases from V and 1 base from J, with 6 bases between. The CDR3 nucleotides are TGTGCCTGGAGTGTGGGCTCCCAAGAGACCCAGTACTTC. This encodes CAWSVGSQETQYF.

The rearrangement uses TRBV28 and TRBJ2-3; perhaps TRBD2 as D (6 bases). The CDR3 is 15 amino acids. The V end lost 2 bases, the J end lost 0 bases, and 9 bases lay between the germline ends. Germline V CDR1 and CDR2: MDHEN, SYDVKM. CDR3: CASSLPGLSTDTQYF. CDR3 in DNA: TGTGCCAGCAGTTTACCGGGACTCAGCACAGATACGCAGTATTTT.

The chain combines TRBV4-2 with TRBJ2-7; 10 nucleotides line up with TRBD2. The CDR3 is 17 amino acids. Germline CDR1 and CDR2: LGHNA and YNFKEQ. V shed 4 bases and J 2 bases; nucleotides not matched to a gene: 11. The CDR3 DNA follows: TGTGCCAGCAGCCCAACAGGGGCTAGCGGGGGACCCTACGAGCAGTACTTC. Translated, it gives CASSPTGASGGPYEQYF.

The chain combines TRBV30 with TRBJ2-1; 8 bases are shared with TRBD2. CDR3 length equals 15 residues. Germline V gene lookup returns CDR1 GTSNPN and CDR2 SVGIG (reference sequence). The V and J ends lost 4 bases and 3 bases, in that order; junction bases with no gene match: 8. DNA of the CDR3: TGTGCCTGGAACCGTCCTAGCGGGTACTACAATGAGCAGTTCTTC. This gives the protein CAWNRPSGYYNEQFF.

The chain employs TRBV6-5 and TRBJ1-2, with TRBD1 matching over 7 bases. Germline assignment: CDR1 MNHEY and CDR2 SVGAGI. The trim removed 6 bases at V and 4 bases at J, leaving 5 bases unmatched. CDR3 size: 13 residues. CDR3 residues: CASRPTGPYGYTF. The CDR3 DNA reads as TGTGCCAGCAGGCCGACAGGGCCCTATGGCTACACCTTC.

V is TRBV6-1 and J is TRBJ1-1, with D tentatively TRBD1 (5 bases). V was clipped by 6 bases and J by 5 bases, with 19 bases between them. Germline lookup yields CDR1 MNHNS and CDR2 SASEGT. The length of the CDR3 is 15 residues. Here the CDR3 reads CASRASEGGGTEAFF. The CDR3 nucleotides read TGTGCCAGCAGGGCGTCCGAGGGCGGGGGTACTGAAGCTTTCTTT.